This T cell receptor beta chain is from a study of cytomegalovirus exposure and HLA in healthy donors. J gave up 2 bases and V 10 bases, and 8 bases lay outside the gene matches. CDR1 MNHEY and CDR2 SVGAGI come from the germline V gene. The CDR3 loop spans 15 amino acids. Primers for the PCR totalled 60 Vbeta and 13 Jbeta. As handled by the study authors: Roughly 11 million shared chains were among the about 80 million unique TCR beta chains that a later analysis counted. Method: immunoSEQ multiplex PCR; TCRdb's copy keeps in-frame clones and lacks some. The D gene and trimming were derived from the DNA, and the V and J assignments and clone size from that table. This table holds about 110,000 clones, roughly 76% found once.

The chain has TRBV6-5 and TRBJ2-7, with 13 bases matching TRBD2. The TCR sequence derives from a woman aged 50 to 60 in good health and CMV-seropositive. Sequencing was carried out using PBMCs. The CDR3 spells CATQPGTSGAYEQYF. As DNA, the CDR3 is TGTGCCACACAGCCCGGGACTAGCGGGGCCTACGAGCAGTACTTC.